Only one count was recorded for the clone carrying this T cell receptor beta chain. Generated by immunoSEQ multiplex PCR, the TCRdb table keeps only in-frame clones and is missing some. Of more than 250,000 clones in the sample, about 89% are singletons; the top ten hold roughly 2.6%. Looked up from germline, CDR1 is SGHNT and CDR2 is YENEEA. The CDR3 extends over 13 amino acids. V was clipped by 8 bases and J by 1 base, with 11 bases between them. The data belong to a study of blood T cell repertoires in COVID-19. The V gene is TRBV11-3, the J gene TRBJ1-1; D unresolved. The origin of this receptor is a woman between 18 and 29 years old who had recovered from COVID-19. Sequenced sample: PBMCs or T cells enriched from blood (not recorded which). The chain's CDR3 is CASATRRNTEAFF. CDR3 DNA sequence: TGTGCCAGCGCAACGAGGAGGAACACTGAAGCTTTCTTT.